The 19 T cell receptor beta chains below all came from one sample that was sequenced in a study of CD8 T cells in Susac syndrome. cDNA came from approximately 0.5 to 1 ug RNA primed by random hexamers. MiXCR was run by TCRdb on the immunoSEQ multiplex PCR reads, yielding one entry per CDR3 protein. The sample lists about 100,000 distinct CDR3 sequences, about 95% occurring once. The sequencing sample was made of CD8+ T cells from PBMCs. These receptor sequences come from a human donor with Susac syndrome.

The chain employs TRBV3-1 and TRBJ2-1; no firm D call. The V end lost 4 bases, the J end lost 9 bases, and 16 bases lay between the germline ends. This CDR3 spans 14 amino acids. Germline values: CDR1 LGHDT, CDR2 YNNKEL (reference sequence). The CDR3 here is CASSPGHGAAEQFF. The CDR3 DNA follows: TGTGCCAGCAGCCCCGGCCACGGCGCGGCTGAGCAGTTCTTC.

This rearrangement joins TRBV27 to TRBJ2-3; 10 positions match TRBD2. The germline CDR1 and CDR2 sequences are MNHEY and SMNVEV (reference sequence). This CDR3 is 16 amino acids long. V lost 2 bases and J lost 4; bases outside the gene matches: 6. CDR3 nucleotide sequence: TGTGCCAGCAGTTTAAGCCTAGGACTAGCGGCAGATACGCAGTATTTT. This gives the protein CASSLSLGLAADTQYF.

CDR3 in amino acids: CASSLRTSEQYF. CDR3 bases: TGTGCCAGCAGCTTACGAACCAGCGAGCAGTACTTC. The chain recombines TRBV11-2 with TRBJ2-7; no firm D call. The germline CDR1 and CDR2 sequences are SGHAT and FQNNGV. V lost 2 bases to trimming and J lost 6 bases, with 8 bases between them. The CDR3 length is 12 residues.

The V gene is TRBV29-1, the J gene TRBJ1-1; D not certain. V lost 1 base, J lost 5 bases, and 11 bases lay in between. The CDR3 extends over 13 amino acids. Germline V gene data show CDR1 as SQVTM and CDR2 as ANQGSEA. CDR3 in DNA: TGCAGCGTTGAAGTGGGCCTGAGTACTGAAGCTTTCTTT. Translating it yields CSVEVGLSTEAFF.

This clonotype was seen a single time. CDR3 residues: CATSDPVALPVNEQFF. The CDR3 nucleotides read TGTGCCACCAGTGACCCTGTGGCTCTACCGGTGAATGAGCAGTTCTTC. This chain connects TRBV24-1 to TRBJ2-1; D gene unclear. CDR1 is KGHDR, CDR2 SFDVKD, per germline. V gave up 4 bases and J gave up 7 bases, with 19 bases separating them. The CDR3 length is 16 residues.

Only one count was recorded for this clonotype. The rearrangement links TRBV7-9 to TRBJ2-2; D is possibly TRBD1 (6 bases). The CDR3 is 16 amino acids. Germline lookup yields CDR1 SEHNR and CDR2 FQNEAQ (reference sequence). The germline V and J ends were trimmed by 8 bases and 3 bases, with 19 bases remaining between them. CDR3 protein: CASCDRTAKDTGELFF. The CDR3 region has the DNA TGTGCCAGCTGCGACAGGACAGCAAAGGACACCGGGGAGCTGTTTTTT.

The gene calls are TRBV12-3 or TRBV12-4 and TRBJ1-1, with D maybe TRBD1 (5 bases). Trimming took 1 base from V and 11 from J, leaving 11 bases between them. CDR3 length: 12 residues. CDR3 sequence: CASSLGGGTAFF. The CDR3 nucleotides are TGTGCCAGCAGTTTAGGAGGCGGGACGGCTTTCTTT.

The J gene is TRBJ1-1, the V gene TRBV29-1, with 7 bases fitting TRBD1. This CDR3 spans 14 amino acids. Germline CDR1 reads SQVTM; CDR2 reads ANQGSEA. The trim removed 6 bases at V and 4 bases at J, leaving 11 bases unmatched. The CDR3, as DNA: TGCAGCGTCGGGCAAGGGGGCTGGGGCACTGAAGCTTTCTTT. Protein product: CSVGQGGWGTEAFF.

This clonotype showed up many times. The chain uses TRBV6-6 and TRBJ2-5; D is perhaps TRBD1 or TRBD2 (5 bases each). CDR1 and CDR2 from the germline V gene are MNHNY and SVGAGI (reference sequence). The CDR3 is 15 residues long. V lost 0 bases to trimming and J lost 2 bases, with 10 bases between them. CDR3 nucleotide sequence: TGTGCCAGCAGTTACTCCGGGACGGTTCAAGAGACCCAGTACTTC. It translates to CASSYSGTVQETQYF.

The chain couples TRBV29-1 to TRBJ2-2; D unclear. Germline CDR1 reads SQVTM; CDR2 reads ANQGSEA. The CDR3 has 14 amino acids. V was cut by 4 bases and J by 0 bases, with 9 bases left in between. The CDR3 loop reads CSVGSAANTGELFF. DNA for the CDR3: TGCAGCGTTGGGTCCGCCGCGAACACCGGGGAGCTGTTTTTT.

CDR3 amino acids: CASGADSPLHF. CDR3 bases: TGTGCCAGCGGCGCGGATTCACCCCTCCACTTT. The rearrangement links TRBV9 to TRBJ1-6; D remains ambiguous. With 7 bases removed from V and 8 bases from J, the gap between germline ends came to 7 bases. CDR3 size: 11 residues. In germline, CDR1 is SGDLS, CDR2 YYNGEE.

The rearrangement joins TRBV4-1 to TRBJ2-3, with TRBD2 matching over 8 bases. J lost 6 bases, V lost 6 bases, and 8 bases had no gene match. CDR1 and CDR2 from the germline V gene are MGHRA and YSYEKL. The CDR3 has 14 amino acids. The CDR3 nucleotides read TGCGCCAGCAGTCCGGTACGGGAGGGGGATACGCAGTATTTT. This sequence encodes CASSPVREGDTQYF.

This chain uses TRBV20-1 with TRBJ2-2, with TRBD2 matching 10 bases. Trimming cost V 6 bases and J 2 bases; bases outside gene matches: 6. The CDR3 runs 15 residues. Germline loops: CDR1 DFQATT, CDR2 SNEGSKA (reference sequence). The CDR3 here is CSAIRTSGNTGELFF. The CDR3 nucleotides read TGCAGTGCAATTCGGACTAGCGGTAACACCGGGGAGCTGTTTTTT.

V and J are TRBV28 and TRBJ2-1; TRBD2 aligns across 10 bases. V shed 6 bases, J shed 6 bases, and the junction held 2 bases outside the gene matches. Germline V gene data show CDR1 as MDHEN and CDR2 as SYDVKM. The CDR3 is made up of 13 amino acids. The CDR3 loop is CASRLAGTNEQFF. Written as DNA, the CDR3 is TGTGCCAGCAGACTAGCGGGGACCAATGAGCAGTTCTTC. Full variable domain (rest looked up from reference TRBV28 and TRBJ2-1): DVKVTQSSRYLVKRTGEKVFLECVQDMDHENMFWYRQDPGLGLRLIYFSYDVKMKEKGDIPEGYSVSREKKERFSLILESASTNQTSMYLCASRLAGTNEQFFGPGTRLTVL.

The CDR3 DNA sequence: TGCAGTGCTATAATCGGACGTCGGGGGTACAATGAGCAGTTCTTC. Residues: CSAIIGRRGYNEQFF. V and J are TRBV20-1 and TRBJ2-1, with D possibly matching TRBD2 (6 bases). The CDR3 length is 15 residues. V lost 4 bases, J lost 4 bases, and 17 bases lay in between. Germline assignment: CDR1 DFQATT and CDR2 SNEGSKA (reference sequence).

The gene calls are TRBV3-1 and TRBJ2-5, with TRBD1 as a possible D gene (5 bases). The V end lost 3 bases, the J end lost 4 bases, and 18 bases lay between the germline ends. The length of the CDR3 is 16 residues. CDR1 and CDR2 from the germline V gene are LGHDT and YNNKEL (reference sequence). The CDR3 protein is CASSQGRTSLRETQYF. The CDR3 DNA reads as TGTGCCAGCAGCCAGGGGCGGACATCCTTGAGAGAGACCCAGTACTTC.

This chain connects TRBV27 to TRBJ2-2, with D possibly matching TRBD1 (5 bases). Per germline, CDR1 MNHEY and CDR2 SMNVEV (reference sequence). Trimming shortened V by 6 bases and J by 7 bases, and 9 bases separated the two germline ends. The CDR3 length is 12 residues. The CDR3 DNA is TGTGCCAGCAGCGACAGCAACGGGGAGCTGTTTTTT. Amino acids: CASSDSNGELFF.

With respect to this clonotype: Mismatch with germline at one junction end may stem from a read error. This rearrangement joins TRBV7-9 to TRBJ1-1; D is unresolved. The CDR3 sequence is 11 residues long. CDR1 is SEHNR and CDR2 is FQNEAQ in the germline V gene (reference sequence). CDR3 residues: CASSLMAEAFF. The CDR3 nucleotides read TGTGCCAGCAGCTTAATGGCTGAAGCCTTCTTT.

The chain carries TRBV7-9 and TRBJ2-3; D is possibly TRBD2 (6 bases). V was pared by 4 bases and J by 1 base, with 21 bases between. Germline V gene lookup returns CDR1 SEHNR and CDR2 FQNEAQ (reference sequence). This CDR3 comprises 18 residues. CDR3: CASSSPRGSGFGTDTQYF. The DNA for the CDR3 is TGTGCCAGCAGCTCCCCCCGGGGGTCCGGGTTCGGCACAGATACGCAGTATTTT.